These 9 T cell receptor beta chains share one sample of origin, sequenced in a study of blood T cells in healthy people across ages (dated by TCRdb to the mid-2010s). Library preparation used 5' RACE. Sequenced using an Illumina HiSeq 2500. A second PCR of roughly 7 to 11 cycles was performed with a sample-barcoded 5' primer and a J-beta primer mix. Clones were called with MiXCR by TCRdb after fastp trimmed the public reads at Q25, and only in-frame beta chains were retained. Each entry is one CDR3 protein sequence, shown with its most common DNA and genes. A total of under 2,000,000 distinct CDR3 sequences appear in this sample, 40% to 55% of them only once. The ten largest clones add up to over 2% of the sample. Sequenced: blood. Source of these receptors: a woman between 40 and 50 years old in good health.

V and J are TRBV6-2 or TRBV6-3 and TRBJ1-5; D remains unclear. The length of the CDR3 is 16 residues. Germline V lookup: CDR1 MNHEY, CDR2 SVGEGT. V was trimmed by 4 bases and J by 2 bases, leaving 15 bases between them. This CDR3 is CASSFPLIERNQPQHF. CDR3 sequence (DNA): TGTGCCAGCAGTTTTCCGCTCATAGAACGCAATCAGCCCCAGCATTTT.

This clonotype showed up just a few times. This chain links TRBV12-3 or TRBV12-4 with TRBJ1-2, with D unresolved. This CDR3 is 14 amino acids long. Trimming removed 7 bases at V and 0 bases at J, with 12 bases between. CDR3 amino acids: CASTPGGSNYGYTF. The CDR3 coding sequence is TGTGCCAGCACTCCGGGCGGCTCTAACTATGGCTACACCTTC.

The CDR3 region is CSARVAGRANEQFF. The DNA of the CDR3 is TGCAGTGCTAGAGTGGCGGGGCGGGCCAATGAGCAGTTCTTC. The rearrangement uses TRBV20-1 and TRBJ2-1; possibly TRBD2 for D (6 bases). The CDR3 has 14 amino acids. The germline V gene encodes CDR1 DFQATT and CDR2 SNEGSKA (reference sequence). V was trimmed by 1 base and J by 6 bases, leaving 13 bases between them.

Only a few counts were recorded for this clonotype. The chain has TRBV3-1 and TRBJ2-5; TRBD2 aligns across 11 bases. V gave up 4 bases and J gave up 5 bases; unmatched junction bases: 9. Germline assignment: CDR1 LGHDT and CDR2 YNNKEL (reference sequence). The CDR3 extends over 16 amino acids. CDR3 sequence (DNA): TGTGCCAGCAGCCCCTTAGCGGGGGGGCCTCGGGAGACCCAGTACTTC. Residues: CASSPLAGGPRETQYF.

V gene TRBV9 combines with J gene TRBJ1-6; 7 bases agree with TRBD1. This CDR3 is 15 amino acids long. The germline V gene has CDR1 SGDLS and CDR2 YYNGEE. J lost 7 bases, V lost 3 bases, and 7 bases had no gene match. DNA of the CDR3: TGTGCCAGCAGCGCACAGGACAGGTGGAATTCACCCCTCCACTTT. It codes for CASSAQDRWNSPLHF.

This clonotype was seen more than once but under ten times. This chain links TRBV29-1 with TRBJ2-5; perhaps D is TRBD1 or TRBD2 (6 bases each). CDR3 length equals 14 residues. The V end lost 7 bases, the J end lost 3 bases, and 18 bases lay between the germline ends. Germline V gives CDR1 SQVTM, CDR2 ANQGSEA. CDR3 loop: CSAPIGGVEETQYF. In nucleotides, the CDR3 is TGCAGCGCACCGATCGGGGGCGTGGAAGAGACCCAGTACTTC.

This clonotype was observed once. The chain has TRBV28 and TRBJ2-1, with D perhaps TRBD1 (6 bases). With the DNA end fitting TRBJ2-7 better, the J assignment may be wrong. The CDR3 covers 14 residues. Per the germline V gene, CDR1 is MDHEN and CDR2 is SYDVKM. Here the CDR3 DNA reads TGTGCCAGCAGTCGGGACATCGCCTACAATGAGCAGTACTTC. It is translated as CASSRDIAYNEQYF.

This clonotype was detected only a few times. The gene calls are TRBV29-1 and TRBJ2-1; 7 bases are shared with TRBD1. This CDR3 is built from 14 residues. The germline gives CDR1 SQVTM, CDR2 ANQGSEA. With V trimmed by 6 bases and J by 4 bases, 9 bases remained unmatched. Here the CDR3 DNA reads TGCAGCGTGGAGAGGGGGACAGCTTACAATGAGCAGTTCTTC. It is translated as CSVERGTAYNEQFF.

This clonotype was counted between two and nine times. The chain's CDR3 is CASSPPVGNYGYTF. DNA for the CDR3: TGTGCCAGCTCACCACCGGTCGGAAACTATGGCTACACCTTC. The chain uses TRBV18 and TRBJ1-2; D ambiguous. The CDR3 has 14 amino acids. V lost 0 bases and J 2 bases, leaving 7 bases between the germline ends. Germline CDR1 KGHSH, CDR2 LQKENI.